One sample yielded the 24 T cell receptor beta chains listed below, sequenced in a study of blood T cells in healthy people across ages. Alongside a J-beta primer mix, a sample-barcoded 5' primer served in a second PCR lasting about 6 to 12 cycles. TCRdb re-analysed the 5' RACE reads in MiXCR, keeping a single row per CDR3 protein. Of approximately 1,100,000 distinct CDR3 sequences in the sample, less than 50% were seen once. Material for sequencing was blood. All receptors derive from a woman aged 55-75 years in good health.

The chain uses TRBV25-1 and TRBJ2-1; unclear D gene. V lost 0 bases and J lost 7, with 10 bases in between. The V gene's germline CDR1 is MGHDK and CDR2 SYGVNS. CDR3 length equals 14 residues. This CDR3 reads CASSEYRVGNEQFF. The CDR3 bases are TGTGCCAGCAGTGAATACCGGGTTGGGAATGAGCAGTTCTTC.

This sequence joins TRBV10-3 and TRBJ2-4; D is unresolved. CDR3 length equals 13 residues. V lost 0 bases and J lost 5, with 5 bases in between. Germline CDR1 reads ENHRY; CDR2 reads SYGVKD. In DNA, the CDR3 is TGTGCCATCAGTGAGTCGAGCGAAAACATTCAGTACTTC. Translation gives CAISESSENIQYF.

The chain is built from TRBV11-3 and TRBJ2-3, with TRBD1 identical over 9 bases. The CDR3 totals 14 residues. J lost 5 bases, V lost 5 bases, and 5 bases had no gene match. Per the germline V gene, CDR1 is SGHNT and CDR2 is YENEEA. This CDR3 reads CASSEDRGGDTQYF. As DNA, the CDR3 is TGTGCCAGCAGCGAGGACAGGGGCGGAGATACGCAGTATTTT.

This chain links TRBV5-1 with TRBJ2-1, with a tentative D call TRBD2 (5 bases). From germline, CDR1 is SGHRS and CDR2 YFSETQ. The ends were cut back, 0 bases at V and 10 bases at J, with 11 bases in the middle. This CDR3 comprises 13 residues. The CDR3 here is CASSLAAIAEQFF. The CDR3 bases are TGCGCCAGCAGCTTGGCCGCGATAGCGGAGCAGTTCTTC.

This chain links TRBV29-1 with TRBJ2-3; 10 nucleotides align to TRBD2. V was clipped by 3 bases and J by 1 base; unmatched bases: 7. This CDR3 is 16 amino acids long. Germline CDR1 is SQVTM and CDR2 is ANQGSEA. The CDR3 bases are TGCAGCGTTGATAACGGGCTAGCGGGAGGCACAGATACGCAGTATTTT. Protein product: CSVDNGLAGGTDTQYF.

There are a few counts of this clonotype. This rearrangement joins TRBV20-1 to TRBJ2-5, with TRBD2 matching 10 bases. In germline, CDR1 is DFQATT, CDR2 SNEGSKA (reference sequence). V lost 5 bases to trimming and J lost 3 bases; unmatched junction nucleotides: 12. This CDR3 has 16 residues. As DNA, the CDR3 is TGCAGTGCTTCCCCGGCTCGGCTAGCGGGAGAAGAGACCCAGTACTTC. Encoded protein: CSASPARLAGEETQYF.

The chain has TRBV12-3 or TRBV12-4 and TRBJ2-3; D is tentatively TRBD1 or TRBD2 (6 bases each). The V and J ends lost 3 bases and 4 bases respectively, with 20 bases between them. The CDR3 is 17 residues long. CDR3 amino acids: CASSFRGAREKPDTQYF. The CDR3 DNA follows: TGTGCCAGCAGTTTTAGGGGGGCCCGGGAGAAGCCAGATACGCAGTATTTT.

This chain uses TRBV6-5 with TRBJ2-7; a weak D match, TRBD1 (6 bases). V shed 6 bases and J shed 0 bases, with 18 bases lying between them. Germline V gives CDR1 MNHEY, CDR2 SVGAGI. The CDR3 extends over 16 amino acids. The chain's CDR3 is CASSGRSRQDSYEQYF. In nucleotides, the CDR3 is TGTGCCAGCAGCGGACGCTCGCGACAGGACTCCTACGAGCAGTACTTC.

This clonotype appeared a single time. CDR3 sequence (DNA): TGTGCCAGCAGCTTAGACAGCCCGGATACGCAGTATTTT. Encoded protein: CASSLDSPDTQYF. The rearrangement uses TRBV7-6 and TRBJ2-3; no clear D gene. The CDR3 is made up of 13 amino acids. CDR1 is SGHVS and CDR2 is FNYEAQ in the germline V gene. Trimming took off 1 base at V and 6 bases at J, with 8 bases between the two ends.

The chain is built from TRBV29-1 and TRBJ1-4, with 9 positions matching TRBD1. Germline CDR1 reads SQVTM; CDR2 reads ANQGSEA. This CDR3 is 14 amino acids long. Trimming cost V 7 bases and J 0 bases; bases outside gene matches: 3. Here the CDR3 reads CSGGQGATNEKLFF. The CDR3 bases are TGCAGCGGGGGACAGGGAGCAACTAATGAAAAACTGTTTTTT. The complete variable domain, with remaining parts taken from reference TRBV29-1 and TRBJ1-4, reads SAVISQKPSRDICQRGTSLTIQCQVDSQVTMMFWYRQQPGQSLTLIATANQGSEATYESGFVIDKFPISRPNLTFSTLTVSNMSPEDSSIYLCSGGQGATNEKLFFGSGTQLSVL.

CDR3 in amino acids: CSAVRGNEKLFF. The CDR3 DNA follows: TGCAGTGCAGTCAGGGGAAACGAAAAACTGTTTTTT. The chain employs TRBV20-1 and TRBJ1-4; a possible D gene is TRBD1 (6 bases). There are 12 residues in the CDR3. Germline loops: CDR1 DFQATT, CDR2 SNEGSKA (reference sequence). The ends were cut back, 6 bases at V and 8 bases at J, with 13 bases in the middle.

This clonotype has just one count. DNA for the CDR3: TGTGCCAGCAGCCAGGGATGGGGGGAGCCGTTCTACGAGCAGTACTTC. Its translation is CASSQGWGEPFYEQYF. The V gene is TRBV3-1, the J gene TRBJ2-7; weak D call: TRBD2 (6 bases). V was cut by 3 bases and J by 3 bases, with 18 bases left in between. CDR3 length: 16 residues. In germline, CDR1 is LGHDT, CDR2 YNNKEL (reference sequence).

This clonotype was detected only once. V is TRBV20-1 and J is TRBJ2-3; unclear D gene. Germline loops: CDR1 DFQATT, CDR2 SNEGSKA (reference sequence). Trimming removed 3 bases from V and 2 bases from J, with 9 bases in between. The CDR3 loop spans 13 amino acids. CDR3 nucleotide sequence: TGCAGTGCTAGTTCTAAGTCCACAGATACGCAGTATTTT. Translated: CSASSKSTDTQYF.

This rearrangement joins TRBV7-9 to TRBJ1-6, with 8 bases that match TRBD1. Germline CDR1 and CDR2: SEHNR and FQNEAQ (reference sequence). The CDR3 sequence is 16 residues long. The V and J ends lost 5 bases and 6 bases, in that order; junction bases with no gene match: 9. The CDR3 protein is CASSPPQGASNSPLHF. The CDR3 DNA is TGTGCCAGCAGCCCTCCCCAGGGGGCCTCTAATTCACCCCTCCACTTT.

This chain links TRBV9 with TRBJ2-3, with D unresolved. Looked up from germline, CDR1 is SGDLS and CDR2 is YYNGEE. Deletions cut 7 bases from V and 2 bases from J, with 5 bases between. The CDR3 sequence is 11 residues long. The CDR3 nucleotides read TGTGCCAGCGCCATCACAGATACGCAGTATTTT. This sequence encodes CASAITDTQYF.

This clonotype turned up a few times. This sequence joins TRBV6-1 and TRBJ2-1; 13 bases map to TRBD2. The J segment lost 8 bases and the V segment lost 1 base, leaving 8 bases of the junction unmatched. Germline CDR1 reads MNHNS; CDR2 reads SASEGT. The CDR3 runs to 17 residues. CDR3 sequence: CASSEEGGLAGLHEQFF. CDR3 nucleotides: TGTGCCAGCAGTGAAGAGGGGGGACTAGCGGGGTTACATGAGCAGTTCTTC.

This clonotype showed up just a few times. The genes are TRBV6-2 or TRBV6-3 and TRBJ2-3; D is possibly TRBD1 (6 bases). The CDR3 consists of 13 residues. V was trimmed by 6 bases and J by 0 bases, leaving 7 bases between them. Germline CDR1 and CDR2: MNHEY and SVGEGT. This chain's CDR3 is CASSGQSTDTQYF. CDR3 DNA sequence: TGTGCCAGCAGCGGACAGAGCACAGATACGCAGTATTTT.

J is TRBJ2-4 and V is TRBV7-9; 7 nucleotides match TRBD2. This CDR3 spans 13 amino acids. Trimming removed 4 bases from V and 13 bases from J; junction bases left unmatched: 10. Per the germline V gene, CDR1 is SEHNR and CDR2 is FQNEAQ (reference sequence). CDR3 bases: TGTGCCAGCAGCTGGGGAGGGTCAGGAGAGCAGTACTTC. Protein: CASSWGGSGEQYF.

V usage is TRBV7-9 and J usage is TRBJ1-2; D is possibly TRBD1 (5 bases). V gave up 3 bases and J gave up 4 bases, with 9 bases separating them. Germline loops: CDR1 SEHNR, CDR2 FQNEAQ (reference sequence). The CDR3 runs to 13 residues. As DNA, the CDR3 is TGTGCCAGCAGCTTCCACGGGGGCTATGGCTACACCTTC. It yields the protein CASSFHGGYGYTF.

The CDR3 region is CASSQGGQAGDEQYF. CDR3 nucleotide sequence: TGCGCCAGCAGCCAAGGGGGGCAAGCTGGGGACGAGCAGTACTTC. This sequence joins TRBV4-1 and TRBJ2-4; D perhaps matches TRBD1 (6 bases). The DNA end lines up better with TRBJ2-7; the J call may be wrong. This CDR3 has 15 residues. Germline V gene lookup returns CDR1 MGHRA and CDR2 YSYEKL.

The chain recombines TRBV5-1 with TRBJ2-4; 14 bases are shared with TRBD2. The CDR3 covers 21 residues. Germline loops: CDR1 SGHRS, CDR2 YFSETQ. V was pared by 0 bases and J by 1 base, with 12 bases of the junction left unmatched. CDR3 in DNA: TGCGCCAGCAGCTTGGCCGTTCCTGGACTAGCGGGAGGACTTGCCAAAAACATTCAGTACTTC. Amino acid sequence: CASSLAVPGLAGGLAKNIQYF.

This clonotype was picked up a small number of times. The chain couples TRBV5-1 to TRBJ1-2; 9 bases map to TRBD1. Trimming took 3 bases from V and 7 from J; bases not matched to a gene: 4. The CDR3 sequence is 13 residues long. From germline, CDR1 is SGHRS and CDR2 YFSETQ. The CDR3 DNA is TGCGCCAGCAGCTCGGGACAGGGAGGTGGCTACACCTTC. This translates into CASSSGQGGGYTF.

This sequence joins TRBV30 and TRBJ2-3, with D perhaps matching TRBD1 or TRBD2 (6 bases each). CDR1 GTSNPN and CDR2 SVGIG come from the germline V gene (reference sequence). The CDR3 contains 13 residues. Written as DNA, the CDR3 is TGTGCTGGGGGCGGGGCAAGCACAGATACGCAGTATTTT. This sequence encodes CAGGGASTDTQYF. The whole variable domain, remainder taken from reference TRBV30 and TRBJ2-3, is SQTIHQWPATLVQPVGSPLSLECTVEGTSNPNLYWYRQAAGRGLQLLFYSVGIGQISSEVPQNLSASRPQDRQFILSSKKLLLSDSGFYLCAGGGASTDTQYFGPGTRLTVL.

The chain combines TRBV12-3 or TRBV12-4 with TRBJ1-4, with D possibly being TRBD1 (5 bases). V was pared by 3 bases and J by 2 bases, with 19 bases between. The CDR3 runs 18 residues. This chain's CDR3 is CASSLWGLKRTTNEKLFF. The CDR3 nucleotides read TGTGCCAGCAGTTTGTGGGGCCTAAAAAGGACGACTAATGAAAAACTGTTTTTT.